These 7 T cell receptor beta chains originate from one sample sequenced in a study of regulatory T cells in long-lasting Graves disease. Time point of the sample: newly diagnosed GD, antithyroid drugs for less than 3 months. Isolated PBMC RNA provided the starting material for the TCR library. Combining iRepertoire HTBI primers with Arm-PCR of CDR3 regions, the authors built TCR beta libraries. TCRdb reprocessed the multiplex PCR reads via MiXCR and lists one record per CDR3 protein. The top ten hold around 15% of the sample, which has 400,000 to 550,000 distinct CDR3 sequences, about 16% seen once. The same data also contributed to another study, on T cells in Graves' hyperthyroidism and ophthalmopathy.

Sequenced here: peripheral blood mononuclear cells (PBMCs), sampled at new diagnosis, from a patient treated with antithyroid drugs. These receptors originate from a woman aged 25 to 39 with Graves disease.

This clonotype has a handful of counts. CDR3 loop: CASTRTGQETQYF. The CDR3 region has the DNA TGTGCCAGTACCCGGACAGGTCAAGAGACCCAGTACTTC. This chain connects TRBV19 to TRBJ2-5; 7 bases map to TRBD1. The CDR3 consists of 13 residues. Germline V gives CDR1 LNHDA, CDR2 SQIVND (reference sequence). The junction had 4 bases not matched to a gene; V was cut back by 7 bases and J by 2 bases.

This clonotype has at least ten counts. Germline and junction disagree at one end, which may indicate a read error. The chain uses TRBV20-1 and TRBJ2-1; 7 nucleotides match TRBD2. The CDR3 consists of 17 residues. Per germline, CDR1 DFQATT and CDR2 SNEGSKA (reference sequence). The CDR3 DNA is TGCAGTGCTAGGGGGGTAGGCCGAGGACTAGGACCCAATCAGCAGTTCTTC. The encoded protein is CSARGVGRGLGPNQQFF.

This clonotype was seen repeatedly, ten times or more. The CDR3 DNA reads TGTGCCAGCAGCCAAGACTTCGACAGTGGTTATTCACCCCTCCACTTT. This encodes CASSQDFDSGYSPLHF. The chain has TRBV3-1 and TRBJ1-6, with D perhaps matching TRBD1 (5 bases). Trimming stripped 0 bases from V and 8 bases from J, with 14 bases between. The V gene's germline CDR1 is LGHDT and CDR2 YNNKEL (reference sequence). The CDR3 has 16 amino acids.

This clonotype was seen repeatedly, ten times or more. The chain links TRBV11-1 to TRBJ1-1; D possibly corresponds to TRBD1 (5 bases). CDR1 and CDR2 from the germline V gene are SGHAT and FQDESV (reference sequence). CDR3 length: 15 residues. V dropped 4 bases and J dropped 3 bases, with 15 bases sitting between them. The CDR3 DNA is TGTGCCAGCAGCTCAAGGGGCGCGTGGGACACTGAAGCTTTCTTT. It yields the protein CASSSRGAWDTEAFF.

In its sample, this clonotype was seen many times. The DNA for the CDR3 is TGTGCCAGCAGGGGGCTGAACAATCAGCCCCAGCATTTT. Translated: CASRGLNNQPQHF. The V and J genes are TRBV6-1 and TRBJ1-5; the D gene is possibly TRBD1 (5 bases). Trimming removed 6 bases at V and 3 bases at J, with 9 bases between. The CDR3 covers 13 residues. Germline CDR1 is MNHNS and CDR2 is SASEGT.

This clonotype was recorded at least ten times. This chain joins TRBV20-1 and TRBJ1-6; D might be TRBD1 (6 bases). CDR1 is DFQATT, CDR2 SNEGSKA, per germline (reference sequence). Trimming removed 5 bases at V and 3 bases at J, with 14 bases between. The CDR3 sequence is 15 residues long. The CDR3 bases are TGCAGTGCTTCGGGGGGGCGGTACTATAATTCACCCCTCCACTTT. Translation gives CSASGGRYYNSPLHF.

This clonotype was seen at least ten times. CDR3: CASSQLGGRGRRDEAFF. The CDR3 coding sequence is TGTGCCAGCAGCCAACTTGGGGGGAGGGGGCGCAGGGATGAAGCTTTCTTT. This rearrangement joins TRBV3-1 to TRBJ1-1, with TRBD1 matching over 7 bases. Trimming took 2 bases from V and 7 from J; bases not matched to a gene: 16. Germline CDR1 and CDR2: LGHDT and YNNKEL (reference sequence). CDR3 size: 17 residues.